The 22 T cell receptor beta chains in this list originate from one sample, sequenced in a study of STAT3 mutations in large granular lymphocyte leukemia. General observations from the study: At least one immunodominant TCR beta clonotype appeared in every T-cell large granular lymphocyte leukemia patient.

These TCRs are of unknown antigen specificity. The protocol was immunoSEQ multiplex PCR, while the TCRdb copy is restricted to in-frame clones and leaves out a portion. This sample has around 7,800 clones; roughly 91% occur once, and the top ten carry about 81%. Source material: peripheral blood mononuclear cells. The receptor source for this set is an older man with T-cell large granular lymphocyte leukemia. Some clones in this sample may be carry-over from other donors' samples.

The rearrangement uses TRBV5-4 and TRBJ1-1; tentatively, D is TRBD1 (6 bases). This CDR3 comprises 15 residues. Trimming cost V 2 bases and J 4 bases, with 15 bases left between them. Germline values: CDR1 SGHNT, CDR2 YYREEE (reference sequence). The CDR3 DNA reads TGTGCCAGCAGCTTCCCTCGGGGGGCTCGCACTGAAGCTTTCTTT. This translates into CASSFPRGARTEAFF.

The chain recombines TRBV4-3 with TRBJ2-3, with a tentative D call TRBD2 (7 bases). V dropped 4 bases and J dropped 12 bases, with 26 bases sitting between them. CDR1 is LGHNA and CDR2 is YSLEER in the germline V gene. The CDR3 is 16 residues long. The CDR3, as DNA: TGCGCCAGCAGCCCGCTTTTAACCGGGGGGCCTGGAATTCAGTATTTT. Protein product: CASSPLLTGGPGIQYF.

This clone was counted between two and nine times. V usage is TRBV27 and J usage is TRBJ2-3, with D tentatively TRBD2 (6 bases). This CDR3 is 14 amino acids long. Germline lookup yields CDR1 MNHEY and CDR2 SMNVEV (reference sequence). The V and J ends lost 6 bases and 0 bases respectively, with 10 bases between them. The CDR3 sequence: CASREGTSTDTQYF. The CDR3 coding sequence is TGTGCCAGCAGGGAGGGAACTAGCACAGATACGCAGTATTTT.

The V gene is TRBV9, the J gene TRBJ1-6; 9 bases line up with TRBD1. Germline CDR1 reads SGDLS; CDR2 reads YYNGEE. With 4 bases clipped from V and 9 bases from J, the junction kept 11 bases outside the gene matches. CDR3 length equals 16 residues. In DNA form, the CDR3 reads TGTGCCAGCAGCTTAGGGACAGGGACTTCGGGTTCACCCCTCCACTTT. Translated, it gives CASSLGTGTSGSPLHF.

The J gene is TRBJ1-3, the V gene TRBV18; possibly TRBD1 for D (6 bases). V was trimmed by 3 bases and J by 1 base, leaving 16 bases between them. This CDR3 region has 17 residues. Germline values: CDR1 KGHSH, CDR2 LQKENI. CDR3 protein: CASSPLGQGMSGNTIYF. CDR3 coding DNA: TGTGCCAGCTCACCCCTGGGGCAGGGGATGTCTGGAAACACCATATATTTT.

The chain links TRBV12-5 to TRBJ2-2; D is unresolved. The CDR3 has 15 amino acids. The V end lost 3 bases, the J end lost 4 bases, and 12 bases lay between the germline ends. Germline V gene sequence: CDR1 LGHNT, CDR2 FRNRAP. The CDR3: CASGFSDVSTGELFF. For the CDR3, the DNA is TGTGCTAGTGGTTTTAGTGACGTCAGCACCGGGGAGCTGTTTTTT.

The chain employs TRBV18 and TRBJ1-1; 7 nucleotides line up with TRBD1. This CDR3 region has 13 residues. V lost 5 bases to trimming and J lost 2 bases; unmatched junction nucleotides: 2. Germline assignment: CDR1 KGHSH and CDR2 LQKENI. The CDR3: CASSGDRNTEAFF. CDR3 nucleotides: TGTGCCAGCTCAGGGGACAGAAACACTGAAGCTTTCTTT.

V and J are TRBV6-5 and TRBJ1-2, with 9 bases lining up with TRBD1. V dropped 2 bases and J dropped 7; count of bases not matched to a gene: 8. The CDR3 loop spans 15 amino acids. Per germline, CDR1 MNHEY and CDR2 SVGAGI. CDR3 residues: CASSYRGDRVSGYTF. In DNA, the CDR3 is TGTGCCAGCAGTTACAGGGGGGACAGGGTCTCTGGCTACACCTTC.

This chain connects TRBV10-2 to TRBJ2-3; 10 bases fit TRBD2. The germline V gene has CDR1 WSHSY and CDR2 SAAADI. J lost 4 bases, V lost 6 bases, and 7 bases had no gene match. CDR3 size: 15 residues. The CDR3 DNA reads as TGCGCCAGCAGCGACCCTAGCGGGAGCTCAGATACGCAGTATTTT. Amino acids: CASSDPSGSSDTQYF.

The chain carries TRBV27 and TRBJ1-5; D may be TRBD1 (5 bases). The CDR3 is 15 residues long. Trimming shortened V by 3 bases and J by 2 bases, and 11 bases separated the two germline ends. Germline CDR1 is MNHEY and CDR2 is SMNVEV (reference sequence). The CDR3 reads CASSLQGLGNQPQHF. The DNA of the CDR3 is TGTGCCAGCAGTTTGCAGGGATTGGGCAATCAGCCCCAGCATTTT.

This clone was observed a few times. J is TRBJ2-7 and V is TRBV4-3; 8 nucleotides match TRBD1. J was trimmed by 1 base and V by 1 base; bases with no gene match: 3. The CDR3 loop spans 15 amino acids. CDR1 LGHNA and CDR2 YSLEER come from the germline V gene. The CDR3 DNA is TGCGCCAGCAGCCAAGGGACAGGGCAATCCTACGAGCAGTACTTC. As protein: CASSQGTGQSYEQYF.

This chain joins TRBV29-1 and TRBJ2-7; the D gene is possibly TRBD2 (6 bases). V gave up 1 base and J gave up 7 bases, with 11 bases separating them. Germline V gene sequence: CDR1 SQVTM, CDR2 ANQGSEA. CDR3 length: 12 residues. Here the CDR3 reads CSVEAGGWEQYF. The CDR3 coding sequence is TGCAGCGTTGAAGCCGGGGGTTGGGAGCAGTACTTC.

This sequence joins TRBV6-5 and TRBJ1-2; D remains unclear. The V gene's germline CDR1 is MNHEY and CDR2 SVGAGI. The CDR3 runs 13 residues. V dropped 6 bases and J dropped 5 bases, with 13 bases sitting between them. The CDR3 DNA is TGTGCCAGCAGGGCGGACGGGGTTTATGGCTACACCTTC. Encoded protein: CASRADGVYGYTF.

This chain links TRBV6-6 with TRBJ2-7; 8 bases line up with TRBD1. The V and J ends lost 5 bases and 3 bases, in that order; junction bases with no gene match: 3. Germline V lookup: CDR1 MNHNY, CDR2 SVGAGI (reference sequence). The CDR3 loop spans 13 amino acids. CDR3 sequence: CASSKDRDYEQYF. CDR3 coding DNA: TGTGCCAGCAGTAAGGACAGGGACTACGAGCAGTACTTC.

This sequence joins TRBV5-1 and TRBJ2-3; no definite D call. The CDR3 is made up of 13 amino acids. Deletions cut 2 bases from V and 0 bases from J, with 4 bases between. CDR1 and CDR2 from the germline V gene are SGHRS and YFSETQ. CDR3: CASSFDSTDTQYF. The CDR3 DNA reads as TGCGCCAGCAGCTTTGACAGCACAGATACGCAGTATTTT.

The V call is TRBV29-1, the J call TRBJ2-7; tentative D call: TRBD1 (6 bases). V was trimmed by 7 bases and J by 7 bases, leaving 17 bases between them. Germline CDR1 is SQVTM and CDR2 is ANQGSEA. The CDR3 loop spans 12 amino acids. CDR3 residues: CSAGQTLLEQYF. DNA of the CDR3: TGCAGCGCCGGACAGACCTTGTTGGAGCAGTACTTC.

The rearrangement links TRBV5-1 to TRBJ1-4, with a weak D call TRBD1 (6 bases). This CDR3 contains 14 residues. V was pared by 5 bases and J by 6 bases, with 14 bases between. Germline CDR1 and CDR2: SGHRS and YFSETQ. CDR3 region: CASSPQGRDEKLFF. The CDR3 region has the DNA TGCGCCAGCAGTCCGCAGGGGCGGGATGAAAAACTGTTTTTT.

The chain combines TRBV4-2 with TRBJ2-3; TRBD2 matches 13 bases. The germline V gene encodes CDR1 LGHNA and CDR2 YNFKEQ. V dropped 0 bases and J dropped 0; count of bases not matched to a gene: 15. The CDR3 covers 22 residues. Here the CDR3 DNA reads TGTGCCAGCAGCCAAGACAGGACTAGCGGGGGCCCCGGGGCACCTAGCACAGATACGCAGTATTTT. This codes for CASSQDRTSGGPGAPSTDTQYF.

The chain links TRBV6-5 to TRBJ2-7; 11 bases are a match to TRBD1. Germline V gene sequence: CDR1 MNHEY, CDR2 SVGAGI. J gave up 4 bases and V 5 bases, and 7 bases lay outside the gene matches. The CDR3 spans 15 residues. CDR3 amino acids: CASSQPGQGVYEQYF. CDR3 DNA sequence: TGTGCCAGCAGTCAACCGGGACAGGGGGTGTACGAGCAGTACTTC.

The chain is built from TRBV9 and TRBJ1-6; maybe TRBD1 (5 bases). V shed 4 bases and J shed 8 bases, with 13 bases lying between them. Germline CDR1 is SGDLS and CDR2 is YYNGEE. There are 14 residues in the CDR3. CDR3 in DNA: TGTGCCAGCAGCCAGGGCCTGGGGCATTCACCCCTCCACTTT. Its protein is CASSQGLGHSPLHF.

The rearrangement links TRBV10-3 to TRBJ1-2, with a weak D call TRBD1 (5 bases). Germline V CDR1 and CDR2: ENHRY, SYGVKD. The CDR3 has 13 amino acids. Trimming shortened V by 9 bases and J by 9 bases, and 20 bases separated the two germline ends. In nucleotides, the CDR3 is TGTGCCATAGGGGATCAACTATATGGTAGCTACACCTTC. This gives the protein CAIGDQLYGSYTF.

The CDR3 here is CASSPTDGATDTQYF. The CDR3 bases are TGTGCCAGCTCACCGACCGACGGAGCCACAGATACGCAGTATTTT. This chain uses TRBV18 with TRBJ2-3; D remains unclear. Germline-derived CDR1 and CDR2 are KGHSH and LQKENI. The CDR3 totals 15 residues. V lost 3 bases and J 2 bases, leaving 12 bases between the germline ends.